These 17 T cell receptor beta chains were sequenced from one sample in a study of naive and memory T cell subsets. Amplification of ligated cDNA took four PCR rounds with SP2 and nested alpha and beta constant primers. One entry per CDR3 protein results from TCRdb running MiXCR on the 5' RACE reads. The repertoire holds more than 60,000 distinct CDR3 sequences, with approximately 8% as singletons. The library had UMIs added by 3' ligation of an oligonucleotide to TCR cDNA. These receptors all come from a female donor in good health.

This chain uses TRBV12-3 or TRBV12-4 with TRBJ1-5, with 9 bases identical to TRBD1. The CDR3 spans 14 residues. V lost 5 bases and J lost 7; bases outside the gene matches: 6. CDR3 sequence: CASSPGQGRQPQHF. The CDR3 nucleotides read TGTGCCAGCAGTCCGGGACAGGGAAGGCAGCCCCAGCATTTT.

This clonotype was found many times. V is TRBV20-1 and J is TRBJ1-5, with a weak D call TRBD1 (6 bases). Germline CDR1 DFQATT, CDR2 SNEGSKA (reference sequence). V was shortened by 3 bases and J by 4 bases, with 13 bases between the two germline ends. The CDR3 consists of 14 residues. The CDR3 DNA reads TGCAGTGCTAGTTCAGGACAGAGTAATCAGCCCCAGCATTTT. Its protein is CSASSGQSNQPQHF.

The chain is built from TRBV2 and TRBJ1-6; D possibly corresponds to TRBD1 (6 bases). Germline V gene lookup returns CDR1 SNHLY and CDR2 FYNNEI. The CDR3 contains 17 residues. V lost 1 base and J lost 7, with 17 bases in between. The CDR3: CASSEGLGAGVNSPLHF. CDR3 sequence (DNA): TGTGCCAGCAGTGAAGGTCTTGGCGCAGGGGTGAATTCACCCCTCCACTTT.

This clonotype was picked up many times. The chain is built from TRBV2 and TRBJ2-3; tentative D call: TRBD2 (6 bases). Germline CDR1 is SNHLY and CDR2 is FYNNEI. The CDR3 consists of 15 residues. V was shortened by 7 bases and J by 0 bases, with 14 bases between the two germline ends. The CDR3 protein is CASTEGSGSTDTQYF. The DNA of the CDR3 is TGTGCCAGCACCGAGGGTAGCGGTAGCACAGATACGCAGTATTTT.

The V call is TRBV7-9, the J call TRBJ1-2, with D maybe TRBD1 (5 bases). The CDR3 is made up of 15 amino acids. V lost 8 bases and J lost 8, with 24 bases in between. The germline V gene encodes CDR1 SEHNR and CDR2 FQNEAQ (reference sequence). Written as DNA, the CDR3 is TGTGCCAGCTCTACCGGGACGGAGAGTTCCGGGGGCTACACCTTC. Its translation: CASSTGTESSGGYTF.

This clonotype was detected many times. This chain joins TRBV7-9 and TRBJ1-6; D ambiguous. Between the trimmed V and J ends, which lost 8 bases and 4 bases, there was a span of 12 bases. CDR1 SEHNR and CDR2 FQNEAQ come from the germline V gene (reference sequence). The CDR3 consists of 14 residues. This CDR3 reads CASGLEQYNSPLHF. The CDR3 coding sequence is TGTGCCAGCGGGCTTGAACAGTATAATTCACCCCTCCACTTT.

This clonotype appeared a few times. The CDR3 nucleotides are TGTGCCAGCAGTTACTCGTTGGGACAGTTCTTC. Protein product: CASSYSLGQFF. The J gene is TRBJ2-1, the V gene TRBV6-2 or TRBV6-3; no firm D call. Germline V gives CDR1 MNHEY, CDR2 SVGEGT. The CDR3 runs to 11 residues. Trimming took 0 bases from V and 13 from J, leaving 7 bases between them.

The rearrangement uses TRBV12-3 or TRBV12-4 and TRBJ2-7; D might be TRBD1 (8 bases). Trimming took off 4 bases at V and 3 bases at J, with 19 bases between the two ends. This CDR3 region has 16 residues. In DNA, the CDR3 is TGTGCCAGCAGTTCCCTAAACAGGGGGGGAGACTACGAGCAGTACTTC. It yields the protein CASSSLNRGGDYEQYF.

This clonotype has a count of ten or more. This chain uses TRBV3-1 with TRBJ2-7, with TRBD1 as a possible D gene (6 bases). The CDR3 consists of 12 residues. Germline loops: CDR1 LGHDT, CDR2 YNNKEL (reference sequence). V was cut by 5 bases and J by 5 bases, with 10 bases left in between. CDR3 bases: TGTGCCAGCAGCTCTACAGGGAACGAGCAGTACTTC. Translation gives CASSSTGNEQYF.

This clonotype was seen many times. The chain links TRBV14 to TRBJ1-2, with D perhaps TRBD1 (6 bases). V dropped 5 bases and J dropped 8 bases, with 18 bases sitting between them. Germline V lookup: CDR1 SGHDN, CDR2 FVKESK. The CDR3 spans 14 residues. CDR3 loop: CASSRQAQGKGYTF. For the CDR3, the DNA is TGTGCCAGCAGCAGACAGGCCCAGGGTAAAGGCTACACCTTC.

This chain uses TRBV28 with TRBJ2-2, with a possible D match to TRBD1 (6 bases). CDR1 and CDR2 (germline): MDHEN, SYDVKM. This CDR3 has 16 residues. V was trimmed by 5 bases and J by 2 bases, leaving 15 bases between them. CDR3 in amino acids: CASSQPGQTNTGELFF. The CDR3 DNA is TGTGCCAGCAGTCAACCCGGACAGACCAACACCGGGGAGCTGTTTTTT.

This clonotype was counted at least ten times. V gene TRBV28 combines with J gene TRBJ2-7, with 10 bases matching TRBD2. This CDR3 contains 14 residues. Unmatched junction bases numbered 9, after V lost 10 bases and J lost 3 bases. In germline, CDR1 is MDHEN, CDR2 SYDVKM. The CDR3 reads CATAPSGSHYEQYF. Written as DNA, the CDR3 is TGTGCCACCGCTCCTAGCGGGAGCCACTACGAGCAGTACTTC.

CDR3 sequence (DNA): TGTGCCAGCAGTTACTCTCTAACTTACAATGAGCAGTTCTTC. Protein product: CASSYSLTYNEQFF. The rearrangement links TRBV6-2 or TRBV6-3 to TRBJ2-1; D unclear. The germline CDR1 and CDR2 sequences are MNHEY and SVGEGT. Trimming stripped 0 bases from V and 4 bases from J, with 7 bases between. CDR3 size: 14 residues.

The rearrangement uses TRBV7-9 and TRBJ2-5; D is perhaps TRBD2 (5 bases). The CDR3 contains 14 residues. The germline CDR1 and CDR2 sequences are SEHNR and FQNEAQ (reference sequence). V was cut by 5 bases and J by 5 bases, with 15 bases left in between. CDR3 coding DNA: TGTGCCAGCAGCCCGGTCGTCGGGATTGAGACCCAGTACTTC. It specifies CASSPVVGIETQYF. Full variable domain (rest looked up from reference TRBV7-9 and TRBJ2-5): DTGVSQNPRHKITKRGQNVTFRCDPISEHNRLYWYRQTLGQGPEFLTYFQNEAQLEKSRLLSDRFSAERPKGSFSTLEIQRTEQGDSAMYLCASSPVVGIETQYFGPGTRLLVL.

CDR3 in amino acids: CASSRTQGYQETQYF. CDR3 nucleotide sequence: TGTGCCAGCAGCCGTACCCAGGGCTACCAAGAGACCCAGTACTTC. The V and J genes are TRBV7-9 and TRBJ2-5, with D maybe TRBD1 (5 bases). V dropped 5 bases and J dropped 0 bases, with 13 bases sitting between them. CDR3 size: 15 residues. The germline V gene has CDR1 SEHNR and CDR2 FQNEAQ (reference sequence).

This clonotype has a count of ten or more. The chain couples TRBV6-5 to TRBJ1-5; unclear D gene. CDR1 is MNHEY and CDR2 is SVGAGI in the germline V gene. The CDR3 contains 15 residues. Deletions cut 4 bases from V and 3 bases from J, with 13 bases between. The CDR3 bases are TGTGCCAGCAGTTCCAACCACGGGATCAATCAGCCCCAGCATTTT. The encoded protein is CASSSNHGINQPQHF.

This clonotype was recorded a few times. The chain uses TRBV20-1 and TRBJ2-3, with D tentatively TRBD1 or TRBD2 (6 bases each). There are 14 residues in the CDR3. Germline CDR1 is DFQATT and CDR2 is SNEGSKA (reference sequence). The ends were cut back, 1 base at V and 2 bases at J, with 10 bases in the middle. CDR3: CSARVGGNTDTQYF. In nucleotides, the CDR3 is TGCAGTGCTAGAGTCGGGGGCAACACAGATACGCAGTATTTT.